Described below is a single TCR beta chain sequence and its context. Its antigen is undetermined. Sequencing used immunoSEQ multiplex PCR; TCRdb keeps in-frame clones, though not all of them. The table lists 55,000 to 65,000 clones, about 89% of them singletons. This sample is part of a study of OX40 agonist ivuxolimab in advanced cancers. The overall study: Clinicians treated patients with ivuxolimab, an agonistic anti-OX40 (CD134) antibody.

The CDR3 is 16 amino acids. The germline V gene encodes CDR1 SGHKS and CDR2 YYEKEE (reference sequence). The ends were cut back, 0 bases at V and 1 base at J, with 14 bases in the middle. Study results and caveats: At doses 0.1 to 3.0 mg/kg, CD4+ and CD8+ clones expanded.

The V call is TRBV5-5, the J call TRBJ2-7; possibly TRBD1 for D (5 bases). The clonotype comes from an adult with an advanced solid tumor such as melanoma, head and neck, liver or kidney cancer. Sequencing used CD4+ or CD8+ T cells sorted from blood, obtained in a trial of the OX40 agonist ivuxolimab. The CDR3 DNA sequence: TGTGCCAGCAGCTTGGGGGGCCCGGCCCGGTCCTACGAGCAGTACTTC. This encodes CASSLGGPARSYEQYF.